These 20 T cell receptor beta chains were all obtained from the same sample, sequenced in a study of type 1 regulatory T cells. MiXCR, run by TCRdb on the reads, gives a single entry per CDR3 protein. Here the sample spans about 69,000 distinct CDR3 sequences, less than 25% being singletons. Study-level results: Tr1 cells had a more restricted TCR repertoire than non-Tr1 cells.

Which antigens these TCRs recognize remains unknown. The sequencing input was cultured type 1 regulatory T (Tr1) cells, either the whole culture or a sorted fraction (not recorded which). These receptors were collected from a human donor in good health.

V and J are TRBV9 and TRBJ2-1; 9 bases match TRBD2. V gave up 3 bases and J gave up 15 bases; unmatched junction bases: 7. Germline values: CDR1 SGDLS, CDR2 YYNGEE. The CDR3 spans 12 residues. The CDR3 spells CASSDSGTSLFF. The CDR3 DNA follows: TGTGCCAGCAGCGATTCCGGGACTAGCTTGTTCTTC. The whole variable domain, remainder taken from reference TRBV9 and TRBJ2-1, is DSGVTQTPKHLITATGQRVTLRCSPRSGDLSVYWYQQSLDQGLQFLIQYYNGEERAKGNILERFSAQQFPDLHSELNLSSLELGDSALYFCASSDSGTSLFFGPGTRLTVL.

Here the CDR3 reads CASSYGLNQPQHF. The CDR3 DNA is TGTGCCAGCAGTTACGGGCTAAATCAGCCCCAGCATTTT. This chain links TRBV6-6 with TRBJ1-5; no firm D call. There are 13 residues in the CDR3. Trimming cost V 2 bases and J 4 bases, with 6 bases left between them. CDR1 and CDR2 from the germline V gene are MNHNY and SVGAGI (reference sequence).

This clonotype appeared a few times. The V gene is TRBV5-1, the J gene TRBJ2-1; 10 bases map to TRBD2. V shed 5 bases, J shed 6 bases, and the junction held 11 bases outside the gene matches. Per germline, CDR1 SGHRS and CDR2 YFSETQ. CDR3 length: 16 amino acids. The CDR3 nucleotides are TGCGCCAGCAGGCCTGTGCCACTAGCGGGACGCAATGAGCAGTTCTTC. This sequence encodes CASRPVPLAGRNEQFF. The full variable domain, with the rest looked up from reference TRBV5-1 and TRBJ2-1, is KAGVTQTPRYLIKTRGQQVTLSCSPISGHRSVSWYQQTPGQGLQFLFEYFSETQRNKGNFPGRFSGRQFSNSRSEMNVSTLELGDSALYLCASRPVPLAGRNEQFFGPGTRLTVL.

Many counts were recorded for this clonotype. The V gene is TRBV20-1, the J gene TRBJ1-1; D possibly corresponds to TRBD1 (6 bases). This CDR3 is 13 amino acids long. Germline CDR1 DFQATT, CDR2 SNEGSKA (reference sequence). V was cut by 8 bases and J by 11 bases, with 24 bases left in between. DNA of the CDR3: TGCAGTCCCGTCTCTGGGGGCGGGATGATCGCTTTCTTT. This codes for CSPVSGGGMIAFF.

This clonotype was recorded at least ten times. The chain recombines TRBV7-2 with TRBJ2-5, with D unclear. CDR3 size: 12 residues. V dropped 5 bases and J dropped 1 base, with 5 bases sitting between them. Germline V gene lookup returns CDR1 SGHTA and CDR2 FQGNSA. CDR3 protein: CASSPSQETQYF. The CDR3 DNA sequence: TGTGCCAGCAGCCCCTCCCAAGAGACCCAGTACTTC.

The sample holds many counts of this clonotype. The J gene is TRBJ1-1, the V gene TRBV27; a possible D gene is TRBD1 (6 bases). Per germline, CDR1 MNHEY and CDR2 SMNVEV (reference sequence). The V end lost 6 bases, the J end lost 0 bases, and 14 bases lay between the germline ends. CDR3 length equals 15 residues. The CDR3 sequence: CASRRSGALNTEAFF. In nucleotides, the CDR3 is TGTGCCAGCAGGAGGTCAGGGGCGCTGAACACTGAAGCTTTCTTT.

In its sample, this clonotype was seen a few times. The chain uses TRBV9 and TRBJ2-7; TRBD2 matches at 8 bases. V lost 3 bases, J lost 1 base, and 6 bases stayed unmatched. The germline CDR1 and CDR2 sequences are SGDLS and YYNGEE. The CDR3 contains 15 residues. CDR3 sequence (DNA): TGTGCCAGCAGCGGGACCGGGACTAGTTCCTACGAGCAGTACTTC. This translates into CASSGTGTSSYEQYF.

The chain couples TRBV4-3 to TRBJ2-4; a weak D match, TRBD1 (6 bases). Trimming pared 0 bases from V and 8 bases from J, leaving 20 bases between. The germline V gene encodes CDR1 LGHNA and CDR2 YSLEER. This CDR3 has 17 amino acids. The CDR3 reads CASSQDLRGSRVDIQYF. The CDR3 DNA is TGCGCCAGCAGCCAAGATCTGAGGGGGAGCAGGGTAGACATTCAGTACTTC.

This clonotype was seen a few times. The chain is built from TRBV29-1 and TRBJ2-7, with TRBD1 identical over 9 bases. After removal of 4 bases from V and 6 bases from J, the junction contained 10 bases not matched to a gene. CDR3 length equals 14 residues. CDR1 is SQVTM, CDR2 ANQGSEA, per germline. This CDR3 reads CSVGLGTGNSEQYF. CDR3 coding DNA: TGCAGCGTTGGATTGGGGACAGGGAACTCCGAGCAGTACTTC.

This clonotype was seen at least ten times. This chain connects TRBV9 to TRBJ2-5; 9 bases fit TRBD2. The length of the CDR3 is 15 residues. Per germline, CDR1 SGDLS and CDR2 YYNGEE. Losses at the gene ends were 2 bases for V and 4 bases for J; bases not matched to a gene: 6. DNA for the CDR3: TGTGCCAGCAGCGTGGCCCCAGCGGGAGGAGAGACCCAGTACTTC. It is translated as CASSVAPAGGETQYF.

The chain recombines TRBV12-3 or TRBV12-4 with TRBJ1-2; D ambiguous. Trimming took 10 bases from V and 0 from J, leaving 12 bases between them. The CDR3 spans 13 residues. CDR3 amino acids: CANSKGANYGYTF. The CDR3 DNA reads TGTGCCAACTCGAAAGGAGCTAACTATGGCTACACCTTC.

This clonotype was detected only a few times. The chain carries TRBV5-1 and TRBJ1-1; no definite D call. The ends were cut back, 7 bases at V and 0 bases at J, with 13 bases in the middle. This CDR3 has 14 amino acids. Germline V CDR1 and CDR2: SGHRS, YFSETQ. The CDR3 DNA reads TGCGCCAGCTCCCGTTCCCTCATGAACACTGAAGCTTTCTTT. Protein sequence: CASSRSLMNTEAFF.

This chain uses TRBV6-6 with TRBJ1-1; D is ambiguous. The germline V and J ends were trimmed by 2 bases and 7 bases, with 5 bases remaining between them. This CDR3 has 11 residues. Per the germline V gene, CDR1 is MNHNY and CDR2 is SVGAGI (reference sequence). CDR3 in amino acids: CASSYPGEAFF. CDR3 bases: TGTGCCAGCAGTTACCCCGGTGAAGCTTTCTTT.

The table lists this clonotype with a few counts. The V and J genes are TRBV5-1 and TRBJ2-4, with D possibly called TRBD1 or TRBD2 (5 bases each). Germline assignment: CDR1 SGHRS and CDR2 YFSETQ. Trimming took 3 bases from V and 8 from J, leaving 12 bases between them. The CDR3 loop spans 13 amino acids. For the CDR3, the DNA is TGCGCCAGCAGCTCCGGGGCCGGGGACATTCAGTACTTC. This encodes CASSSGAGDIQYF.

This clonotype was seen a handful of times. The rearrangement joins TRBV6-2 or TRBV6-3 to TRBJ1-1; perhaps TRBD1 as D (6 bases). The CDR3 has 14 residues. Germline lookup yields CDR1 MNHEY and CDR2 SVGEGT. Trimming shortened V by 6 bases and J by 1 base, and 12 bases separated the two germline ends. CDR3 coding DNA: TGTGCCAGCAGGCCGGGGGGGCCGAACACTGAAGCTTTCTTT. It encodes CASRPGGPNTEAFF.

CDR3 bases: TGTGCCAGCTCACCACAGACGACTCAGCCCCAGCATTTT. It codes for CASSPQTTQPQHF. The V and J genes are TRBV18 and TRBJ1-5, with D uncertain. The V end lost 1 base, the J end lost 6 bases, and 7 bases lay between the germline ends. Germline V gene lookup returns CDR1 KGHSH and CDR2 LQKENI. This CDR3 has 13 amino acids.

This clonotype was observed a handful of times. V usage is TRBV29-1 and J usage is TRBJ1-1; 7 bases align to TRBD1. Germline CDR1 and CDR2: SQVTM and ANQGSEA. The length of the CDR3 is 12 residues. Trimming removed 4 bases from V and 9 bases from J; junction bases left unmatched: 8. This chain's CDR3 is CSVGGDSRQAFF. The CDR3 bases are TGCAGCGTTGGAGGGGACAGTCGACAAGCTTTCTTT.

In regard to this clonotype: The missing conserved phenylalanine or tryptophan at the end of this CDR3 makes a read error likely. The chain recombines TRBV19 with TRBJ2-5; D is unclear. V was cut by 3 bases and J by 0 bases, with 5 bases left in between. The germline V gene encodes CDR1 LNHDA and CDR2 SQIVND (reference sequence). The CDR3 is made up of 13 amino acids. CDR3 in amino acids: CASSIQYQETQYL. The CDR3 DNA reads TGTGCCAGTAGTATCCAGTACCAAGAGACCCAGTACCTC.

This clonotype has a handful of counts. The V gene is TRBV12-3 or TRBV12-4, the J gene TRBJ1-5, with D possibly being TRBD1 (6 bases). The germline V and J ends were trimmed by 6 bases and 2 bases, with 14 bases remaining between them. CDR3 length equals 15 residues. Here the CDR3 reads CASSRGGTGNQPQHF. As DNA, the CDR3 is TGTGCCAGCAGCCGAGGGGGGACCGGCAATCAGCCCCAGCATTTT.

The chain combines TRBV30 with TRBJ1-6, with a tentative D call TRBD1 (6 bases). Trimming cost V 3 bases and J 10 bases, with 16 bases left between them. The germline V gene has CDR1 GTSNPN and CDR2 SVGIG (reference sequence). This CDR3 region has 14 residues. The CDR3 loop is CAWRDRTVLSPLHF. CDR3 DNA sequence: TGTGCCTGGAGGGACCGGACAGTGCTCTCACCCCTCCACTTT. Drawing the rest from reference TRBV30 and TRBJ1-6, the complete variable domain is SQTIHQWPATLVQPVGSPLSLECTVEGTSNPNLYWYRQAAGRGLQLLFYSVGIGQISSEVPQNLSASRPQDRQFILSSKKLLLSDSGFYLCAWRDRTVLSPLHFGNGTRLTVT.